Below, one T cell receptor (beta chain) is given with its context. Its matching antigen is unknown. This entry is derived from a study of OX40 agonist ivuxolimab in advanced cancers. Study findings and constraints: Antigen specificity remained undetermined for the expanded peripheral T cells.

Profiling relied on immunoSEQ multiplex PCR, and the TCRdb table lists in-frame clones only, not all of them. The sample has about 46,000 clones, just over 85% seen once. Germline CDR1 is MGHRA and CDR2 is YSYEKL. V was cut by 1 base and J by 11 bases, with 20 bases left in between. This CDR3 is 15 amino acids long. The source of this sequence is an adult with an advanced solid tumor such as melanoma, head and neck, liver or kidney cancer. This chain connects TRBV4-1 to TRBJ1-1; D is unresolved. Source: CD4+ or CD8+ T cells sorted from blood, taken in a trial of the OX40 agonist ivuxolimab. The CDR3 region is CASSQVAPPHGEAFF. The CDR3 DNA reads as TGCGCCAGCAGCCAAGTCGCCCCTCCGCACGGAGAGGCTTTCTTT.